These 10 T cell receptor beta chains were all obtained from the same sample, sequenced in a study of control samples from healthy donors and cancer patients. Repertoires were generated with immunoSEQ multiplex PCR, while TCRdb's copy carries only in-frame clones and drops some. The data hold fewer than 40,000 clones, with roughly 95% observed a single time. The sequencing input was blood. The receptors originated from a man in his 60s in good health.

As concerns this clone: Within the sample, other DNA sequences also encode this same CDR3. The chain couples TRBV18 to TRBJ1-1, with 11 positions matching TRBD1. CDR3 size: 15 residues. V dropped 2 bases and J dropped 1; count of bases not matched to a gene: 0. The germline gives CDR1 KGHSH, CDR2 LQKENI. The CDR3 bases are TGTGCCAGCTCACCAGGGACAGGGGGGAACACTGAAGCTTTCTTT. It encodes CASSPGTGGNTEAFF.

This rearrangement joins TRBV7-2 to TRBJ1-5, with D possibly being TRBD1 (6 bases). Trimming removed 5 bases from V and 1 base from J, with 18 bases in between. The CDR3 length is 17 residues. From germline, CDR1 is SGHTA and CDR2 FQGNSA. CDR3: CASSRGQRALSNQPQHF. The CDR3 nucleotides read TGTGCCAGCAGCCGTGGACAGCGGGCCCTGAGCAATCAGCCCCAGCATTTT.

The chain recombines TRBV3-1 (or the pseudogene TRBV3-2) with TRBJ1-1; D ambiguous. The germline V and J ends were trimmed by 1 base and 0 bases, with 12 bases remaining between them. This CDR3 is built from 16 residues. Germline V CDR1 and CDR2: LGHDT, YNNKEL (reference sequence). CDR3 amino acids: CASSQGTLGLNTEAFF. DNA for the CDR3: TGTGCCAGCAGCCAAGGGACGCTCGGCTTGAACACTGAAGCTTTCTTT.

This chain links TRBV4-1 with TRBJ2-1; 9 positions agree with TRBD1. With 3 bases clipped from V and 5 bases from J, the junction kept 5 bases outside the gene matches. Germline V lookup: CDR1 MGHRA, CDR2 YSYEKL. This CDR3 is built from 15 residues. The CDR3 loop reads CASSQRTGANNEQFF. DNA of the CDR3: TGCGCCAGCAGCCAGAGGACAGGGGCAAACAATGAGCAGTTCTTC.

The chain joins TRBV6-5 to TRBJ2-1, with 9 nucleotides matching TRBD1. The CDR3 runs to 15 residues. Per germline, CDR1 MNHEY and CDR2 SVGAGI. Trimming at V came to 6 bases and at J to 2 bases, leaving 5 bases not matched to a gene. The CDR3 DNA follows: TGTGCCAGCAGCCGGGGACAGGGACCCTACAATGAGCAGTTCTTC. Translated: CASSRGQGPYNEQFF.

The chain uses TRBV27 and TRBJ2-3; D not resolved. Per the germline V gene, CDR1 is MNHEY and CDR2 is SMNVEV (reference sequence). The V gene lost 4 bases and the J gene lost 1 base, with 6 bases spanning the gap. The CDR3 has 13 amino acids. The CDR3 spells CASSYSGTDTQYF. Here the CDR3 DNA reads TGTGCCAGCAGTTACTCAGGCACAGATACGCAGTATTTT.

V gene TRBV27 combines with J gene TRBJ1-2; no firm D call. There are 15 residues in the CDR3. Germline CDR1 is MNHEY and CDR2 is SMNVEV (reference sequence). Trimming took off 3 bases at V and 10 bases at J, with 21 bases between the two ends. The CDR3 nucleotides are TGTGCCAGCAGTTTTCTCCTAGGGTCCTCCCCGGCCTACACCTTC. Translating gives CASSFLLGSSPAYTF.

The J gene is TRBJ1-4, the V gene TRBV28, with D perhaps matching TRBD1 (6 bases). This CDR3 region has 15 residues. V lost 3 bases and J 5 bases, leaving 13 bases between the germline ends. Germline V gene data show CDR1 as MDHEN and CDR2 as SYDVKM. CDR3 nucleotide sequence: TGTGCCAGCAGTTTGATACAGGGAAAAAATGAAAAACTGTTTTTT. Its translation is CASSLIQGKNEKLFF.

This chain uses TRBV28 with TRBJ1-5, with 12 bases that match TRBD1. J lost 2 bases, V lost 4 bases, and 15 bases had no gene match. CDR3 length: 20 residues. The germline V gene has CDR1 MDHEN and CDR2 SYDVKM. The CDR3 sequence: CASSSHTRDRGLLGNQPQHF. In DNA, the CDR3 is TGTGCCAGCAGTTCCCACACCCGGGACAGGGGGCTTCTCGGCAATCAGCCCCAGCATTTT.

The rearrangement uses TRBV27 and TRBJ2-4; 7 bases match TRBD2. V dropped 3 bases and J dropped 1; count of bases not matched to a gene: 3. Germline-derived CDR1 and CDR2 are MNHEY and SMNVEV (reference sequence). The CDR3 spans 15 residues. The CDR3 sequence is CASSFRGEAKNIQYF. As DNA, the CDR3 is TGTGCCAGCAGTTTTCGGGGGGAGGCCAAAAACATTCAGTACTTC.